The 22 T cell receptor beta chains below come from one sample, sequenced in a study of molecular identifiers for immune sequencing clone quantification. TCRdb redid the calling of the PCR reads with MiXCR, one entry per CDR3 protein. The sample includes about half a million distinct CDR3 sequences, roughly 24% of them seen just once. The source material was naive CD8+ T cells from blood, with Jurkat cell RNA spiked in. Subset: FACS-sorted CD8+CD4-CCR7+CD45RA+ naive T cells. These receptors were taken from a human donor in good health. Some libraries in this study had Jurkat cell RNA spiked in.

This sequence joins TRBV5-8 and TRBJ1-1; D is ambiguous. The germline V and J ends were trimmed by 0 bases and 4 bases, with 13 bases remaining between them. This CDR3 has 15 residues. In germline, CDR1 is SGHTS, CDR2 YDEGEE. For the CDR3, the DNA is TGTGCCAGCAGCTTGGGGCAGAAGCTCAGCACTGAAGCTTTCTTT. This encodes CASSLGQKLSTEAFF.

Only a few counts were recorded for this clonotype. The chain couples TRBV20-1 to TRBJ1-5; D is unresolved. CDR3 length: 14 residues. Trimming took off 1 base at V and 4 bases at J, with 11 bases between the two ends. The V gene's germline CDR1 is DFQATT and CDR2 SNEGSKA (reference sequence). For the CDR3, the DNA is TGCAGTGCTAGAGTGGGTTATGGGAATCAGCCCCAGCATTTT. As protein: CSARVGYGNQPQHF.

With respect to this clonotype: This could be a read error, since a much larger clone is one nucleotide away. The chain is built from TRBV7-9 and TRBJ1-4; D uncertain. The length of the CDR3 is 14 residues. Germline CDR1 reads SEHNR; CDR2 reads FQNEAQ (reference sequence). CDR3 in DNA: TGTGCCAGCAGCCGGATGAATACTAATGAAAAACTGTGTTTT. Amino acids: CASSRMNTNEKLCF.

Concerning this clonotype itself: This may stem from a read error, because a much larger clone lies one nucleotide away. This sequence joins TRBV25-1 and TRBJ2-1, with a tentative D call TRBD2 (6 bases). The CDR3 totals 15 residues. V dropped 3 bases and J dropped 8 bases, with 17 bases sitting between them. Germline values: CDR1 MGHDK, CDR2 SYGVNS. CDR3 DNA sequence: TGTGCCAGCAGTGATGAGGGCGGGAAGTACGATGAGCAGTTCTTC. Protein sequence: CASSDEGGKYDEQFF.

The sample holds many counts of this clonotype. The chain uses TRBV29-1 and TRBJ2-7; D call uncertain. The ends were cut back, 4 bases at V and 7 bases at J, with 14 bases in the middle. Germline V gene sequence: CDR1 SQVTM, CDR2 ANQGSEA. CDR3 length: 12 residues. In nucleotides, the CDR3 is TGCAGCGTTGTCCTGGGTCAGTGGGAGCAGTACTTC. This codes for CSVVLGQWEQYF.

In this sample, this clonotype turned up many times. V gene TRBV14 combines with J gene TRBJ2-7; 7 nucleotides align to TRBD1. There are 14 residues in the CDR3. Trimming took 6 bases from V and 3 from J; bases not matched to a gene: 8. CDR1 and CDR2 (germline): SGHDN, FVKESK. CDR3 protein: CASSPWTGGYEQYF. The CDR3 DNA reads as TGTGCCAGCAGTCCCTGGACAGGAGGCTACGAGCAGTACTTC.

The chain links TRBV19 to TRBJ1-4; 7 bases are shared with TRBD1. The CDR3 contains 14 residues. V was clipped by 5 bases and J by 8 bases; unmatched bases: 8. Germline V CDR1 and CDR2: LNHDA, SQIVND (reference sequence). The CDR3 DNA reads TGTGCCAGTAGTGCCTGGGACAGCTGGGAAAAACTGTTTTTT. Translating it yields CASSAWDSWEKLFF.

Details on this clonotype: This may be a read error, as it is one base from a much larger clone. The genes are TRBV2 and TRBJ2-7; D is unclear. Germline lookup yields CDR1 SNHLY and CDR2 FYNNEI. The CDR3 is 11 amino acids. Here the CDR3 DNA reads TGTGCCAGCATCCTAGAGTACGAGCAGTGCTTC. Residues: CASILEYEQCF.

Remarks on this clonotype: This may be a read error: a much more frequent sequence differs by one nucleotide. Because the CDR3 is missing its conserved closing phenylalanine or tryptophan, this is likely a read error. This sequence joins TRBV7-9 and TRBJ2-3, with 14 bases aligning to TRBD2. This CDR3 is 17 amino acids long. Losses at the gene ends were 5 bases for V and 4 bases for J; bases not matched to a gene: 8. CDR1 SEHNR and CDR2 FQNEAQ come from the germline V gene (reference sequence). This CDR3 is CASSPPLTSGGADTQYL. The CDR3 nucleotides read TGTGCCAGCAGCCCACCCTTGACTAGCGGGGGGGCAGATACGCAGTATCTT.

This clonotype was detected many times. The rearrangement links TRBV2 to TRBJ1-2, with 10 bases aligning to TRBD1. The ends lost 3 bases at V and 2 bases at J; junction bases unmatched: 3. Looked up from germline, CDR1 is SNHLY and CDR2 is FYNNEI. The CDR3 spans 15 residues. CDR3 region: CASSDWTGGNYGYTF. The CDR3 coding sequence is TGTGCCAGCAGTGACTGGACAGGGGGAAACTATGGCTACACCTTC.

The chain carries TRBV6-1 and TRBJ2-7, with TRBD2 identical over 10 bases. Germline V CDR1 and CDR2: MNHNS, SASEGT. V dropped 0 bases and J dropped 2; count of bases not matched to a gene: 4. The CDR3 length is 16 residues. CDR3: CASSEANLAGAYEQYF. CDR3 nucleotides: TGTGCCAGCAGTGAAGCTAACCTAGCGGGGGCCTACGAGCAGTACTTC.

This rearrangement joins TRBV27 to TRBJ2-7; TRBD1 or TRBD2 may be the D gene (5 bases each). The germline gives CDR1 MNHEY, CDR2 SMNVEV (reference sequence). V lost 0 bases, J lost 2 bases, and 14 bases lay in between. The CDR3 contains 16 residues. The CDR3 sequence is CASSLSRGATAYEQYF. CDR3 sequence (DNA): TGTGCCAGCAGTTTATCCCGGGGCGCCACGGCCTACGAGCAGTACTTC.

The rearrangement uses TRBV6-2 or TRBV6-3 and TRBJ2-7; the D is unclear. Deletions cut 6 bases from V and 4 bases from J, with 16 bases between. From germline, CDR1 is MNHEY and CDR2 SVGEGT. The CDR3 covers 14 residues. CDR3 loop: CASSHDGLRYEQYF. In DNA, the CDR3 is TGTGCCAGCAGCCACGATGGGTTACGGTACGAGCAGTACTTC.

This chain joins TRBV6-2 or TRBV6-3 and TRBJ1-1, with 9 bases fitting TRBD1. With 0 bases clipped from V and 1 base from J, the junction kept 9 bases outside the gene matches. The CDR3 length is 18 residues. CDR1 and CDR2 (germline): MNHEY, SVGEGT. CDR3 residues: CASSYSLDRGERNTEAFF. The CDR3 DNA follows: TGTGCCAGCAGTTACTCGCTGGACAGGGGAGAGAGGAACACTGAAGCTTTCTTT.

This chain uses TRBV12-3 or TRBV12-4 with TRBJ2-5, with 9 bases identical to TRBD2. The ends lost 4 bases at V and 1 base at J; junction bases unmatched: 1. CDR3 length: 14 amino acids. CDR3 in amino acids: CASSWRGGQETQYF. In DNA form, the CDR3 reads TGTGCCAGCAGTTGGCGGGGGGGCCAAGAGACCCAGTACTTC.

This clonotype was counted ten times or more. The chain links TRBV6-2 or TRBV6-3 to TRBJ2-5; no clear D gene. Germline V CDR1 and CDR2: MNHEY, SVGEGT. The CDR3 covers 11 residues. Trimming shortened V by 5 bases and J by 9 bases, and 10 bases separated the two germline ends. This CDR3 reads CASSRGVAQYF. The CDR3 DNA reads as TGTGCCAGCAGTCGTGGCGTGGCCCAGTACTTC.

This sequence joins TRBV2 and TRBJ1-1; D remains unclear. Germline V gene data show CDR1 as SNHLY and CDR2 as FYNNEI. The length of the CDR3 is 13 residues. Trimming took off 6 bases at V and 1 base at J, with 9 bases between the two ends. The CDR3 protein is CASRDERNTEAFF. In nucleotides, the CDR3 is TGTGCCAGCAGAGACGAGCGGAACACTGAAGCTTTCTTT.

Many counts were recorded for this clonotype. The chain is built from TRBV10-3 and TRBJ2-7; a weak D match, TRBD2 (5 bases). V was clipped by 3 bases and J by 11 bases, with 17 bases between them. The CDR3 contains 13 residues. Per germline, CDR1 ENHRY and CDR2 SYGVKD. The CDR3 DNA reads TGTGCCATCAGTGAAACTCAAGGCGGGCTTGAGTACTTC. Amino acids: CAISETQGGLEYF.

The chain couples TRBV5-1 to TRBJ2-5, with 11 bases identical to TRBD2. The CDR3 is 15 residues long. V lost 9 bases and J lost 1; bases outside the gene matches: 8. Per germline, CDR1 SGHRS and CDR2 YFSETQ. The CDR3 DNA sequence: TGCGCCAACAACTCTAGCGGGGGGATCCAAGAGACCCAGTACTTC. Translation: CANNSSGGIQETQYF.

This clonotype was seen more than once but under ten times. Written as DNA, the CDR3 is TGTGCCAGCAGCTCCAAGAGCGGGAACTCCTATAATTCACCCCTCCACTTT. Its protein product is CASSSKSGNSYNSPLHF. This chain links TRBV7-2 with TRBJ1-6; no reliable D call. The CDR3 is made up of 17 amino acids. Trimming stripped 4 bases from V and 0 bases from J, with 13 bases between. CDR1 and CDR2 (germline): SGHTA, FQGNSA. Full variable domain (rest looked up from reference TRBV7-2 and TRBJ1-6): GAGVSQSPSNKVTEKGKDVELRCDPISGHTALYWYRQSLGQGLEFLIYFQGNSAPDKSGLPSDRFSAERTGGSVSTLTIQRTQQEDSAVYLCASSSKSGNSYNSPLHFGNGTRLTVT.

Many counts were recorded for this clonotype. The rearrangement uses TRBV12-3 or TRBV12-4 and TRBJ2-4; unclear D gene. Deletions cut 9 bases from V and 5 bases from J, with 14 bases between. The CDR3 has 13 residues. In DNA, the CDR3 is TGTGCCAGTGGACGCAATTGGGAAAACATTCAGTACTTC. Its protein is CASGRNWENIQYF.

This clonotype was observed at least ten times. CDR3 in DNA: TGTGCCAGCAGCCACCCAGGGTCCGAGCAGTACTTC. Its protein product is CASSHPGSEQYF. The chain couples TRBV7-9 to TRBJ2-7, with D possibly being TRBD1 (5 bases). V was clipped by 5 bases and J by 6 bases, with 11 bases between them. CDR1 and CDR2 (germline): SEHNR, FQNEAQ (reference sequence). CDR3 size: 12 residues.